The entry below describes one T cell receptor (beta chain). Its antigen remains unknown. This entry comes from a study of cytomegalovirus exposure and HLA in healthy donors. Study outcomes and limitations: The study carried out a later analysis of TCR beta sequences. It associated 15,000 to 20,000 of them with specific HLA alleles at a false discovery rate of 0.05. Previously analyzed data showed that most TCR beta V segments were productive at a frequency of about 87% or about 30%.

Primers for the PCR totalled 60 Vbeta and 13 Jbeta. The protocol was immunoSEQ multiplex PCR, while the TCRdb copy is restricted to in-frame clones and leaves out a portion. Of about 150,000 clones in the sample, roughly 84% were seen once. This sequence was found in a woman aged 18-29 years in good health and CMV-seronegative. Specimen: PBMCs.

CDR3 sequence (DNA): TGTGCCAGCAGCCCCCAGGGGCAGCTCCGATATGGCTACACCTTC. Amino acids: CASSPQGQLRYGYTF. The chain carries TRBV27 and TRBJ1-2; possible D gene TRBD1, 6 bases. V was shortened by 6 bases and J by 5 bases, with 19 bases between the two germline ends. Germline-derived CDR1 and CDR2 are MNHEY and SMNVEV (reference sequence). The CDR3 loop spans 15 amino acids.